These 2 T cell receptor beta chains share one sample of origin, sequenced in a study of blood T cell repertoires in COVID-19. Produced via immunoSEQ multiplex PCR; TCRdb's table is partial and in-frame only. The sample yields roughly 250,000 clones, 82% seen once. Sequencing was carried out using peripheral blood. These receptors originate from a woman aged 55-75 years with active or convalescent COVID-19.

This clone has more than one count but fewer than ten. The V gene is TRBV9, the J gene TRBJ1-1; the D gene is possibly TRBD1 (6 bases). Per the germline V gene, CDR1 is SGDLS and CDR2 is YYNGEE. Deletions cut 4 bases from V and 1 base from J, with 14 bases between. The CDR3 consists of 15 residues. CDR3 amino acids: CASSPTQQGNTEAFF. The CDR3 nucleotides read TGTGCCAGCAGCCCCACCCAACAGGGGAACACTGAAGCTTTCTTT.

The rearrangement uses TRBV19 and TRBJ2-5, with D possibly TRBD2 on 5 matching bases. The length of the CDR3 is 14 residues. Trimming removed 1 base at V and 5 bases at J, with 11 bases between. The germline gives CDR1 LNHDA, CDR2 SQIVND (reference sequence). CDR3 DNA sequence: TGTGCCAGTAGTATAGGGGGAGCGGTGGAGACCCAGTACTTC. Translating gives CASSIGGAVETQYF.